One TCR beta chain is described in this entry. Its cognate antigen is unknown. The same CDR3 also results from other DNA sequences found in this sample. These data belong to a study of CD8+ T cells in alopecia areata. Study overall: Affected scalp percentage gauged treated patients' severity.

Findings and limits, study-wide: Scalp and blood retained many expanded lesional clones during tofacitinib. Links between baseline CD8+ expansion and response need larger treated cohorts. Expanded CD8+ clones among the top 100, as well as scalp clonality, were significantly decreased by tofacitinib.

Indicated treatment: oral pan-JAK inhibitor, 5-10 mg twice daily. V was cut by 6 bases and J by 3 bases, with 12 bases left in between. Germline V gene sequence: CDR1 MNHEY, CDR2 SMNVEV (reference sequence). The CDR3 contains 13 residues. RNA was extracted and reverse transcribed into cDNA as the sequencing template. Method: immunoSEQ multiplex PCR; TCRdb's copy keeps in-frame clones and lacks some. The data contain 100,000 to 130,000 clones, roughly 84% of them seen just once; the ten biggest clones take up less than 30%. The source was CD8+ T cells sorted from blood, collected at week 24, from a patient treated with tofacitinib. The clonotype originates from a human donor with alopecia areata. This chain connects TRBV27 to TRBJ2-7; D perhaps matches TRBD1 (6 bases). The CDR3 DNA is TGTGCCAGCAGCCCGGGACAAGTCTACGAGCAGTACTTC. This translates into CASSPGQVYEQYF.